This T cell receptor (beta chain) derives from a study of cytomegalovirus exposure and HLA in healthy donors. Study context: The approximately 120 validation repertoires were produced on the same platform as the approximately 620 repertoires of the first cohort. This was reported in a later analysis.

Clones were read by immunoSEQ multiplex PCR, and TCRdb kept only the in-frame ones, dropping some. The table records approximately 140,000 clones, around 85% of them present only once. CDR1 and CDR2 from the germline V gene are SGHNT and YYREEE (reference sequence). The CDR3 loop spans 15 amino acids. V gave up 4 bases and J gave up 1 base, with 11 bases separating them. Findings and limits, study-wide: Listed as cytomegalovirus-associated were over 150 TCR beta chains.

Remarks on this clone: Its target is not known.

It was the approximately 120-subject validation cohort, separate from the roughly 700-subject first cohort, to which the donors belonged. The chain recombines TRBV5-4 with TRBJ2-2; a weak D match, TRBD2 (6 bases). The receptor was isolated from a man between 18 and 29 years old in good health and CMV-seronegative. Source material: PBMCs. The CDR3 DNA is TGTGCCAGCAGCACTGGCGGGGTGAACACCGGGGAGCTGTTTTTT. Its translation is CASSTGGVNTGELFF.